The rows below give T cell receptor beta chains drawn from one sample of a study of cytomegalovirus exposure and HLA in healthy donors. Generated by immunoSEQ multiplex PCR, the TCRdb table keeps only in-frame clones and is missing some. This sample has hundreds of thousands of clones, with around 84% found just once. Sequences were obtained from PBMCs. Receptors were obtained from a girl aged 2-10 years in good health and CMV-seronegative. Both conserved end residues are part of each CDR3. A D gene is named only where the DNA matches it firmly. Clone size appears in some rows only: once, few, many, or a class for an expanded clone.

J | length | D | V | size | CDR3 | DNA
TRBJ2-7 | 16 | - | TRBV30 | - | CAWNIGGAGKAYEQYF | TGTGCCTGGAATATCGGAGGGGCGGGGAAAGCCTACGAGCAGTACTTC
TRBJ2-7 | 15 | TRBD2 | TRBV30 | - | CAWSVESGRSYEQYF | TGTGCCTGGAGTGTGGAAAGCGGGAGAAGCTACGAGCAGTACTTC
TRBJ2-7 | 15 | TRBD2 | TRBV27 | - | CASSPRGTRSYEQYF | TGTGCCAGCAGCCCTAGGGGGACTAGATCTTACGAGCAGTACTTC
TRBJ1-1 | 11 | - | TRBV20-1 | - | CSASRDTEAFF | TGCAGTGCCAGCAGGGACACTGAAGCTTTCTTT
TRBJ1-2 | 15 | - | TRBV18 | - | CASSHGGTFNYGYTF | TGTGCCAGCTCACACGGGGGAACTTTTAACTATGGCTACACCTTC
TRBJ1-6 | 15 | TRBD1 | TRBV25-1 | - | CASSTDRGLRSPLHF | TGTGCCAGCAGTACCGACAGGGGGTTACGGTCACCCCTCCACTTT
TRBJ2-7 | 15 | - | TRBV4-2 | - | CASSQDRVNLYEQYF | TGTGCCAGCAGCCAAGACAGGGTTAACCTCTACGAGCAGTACTTC
TRBJ2-7 | 15 | TRBD1 | TRBV15 | - | CATSREGQGLYEQYF | TGTGCCACCAGCAGGGAGGGACAGGGGCTCTACGAGCAGTACTTC
TRBJ2-3 | 15 | - | TRBV27 | - | CASSLALRATDTQYF | TGTGCCAGCAGCCTAGCACTCCGGGCCACAGATACGCAGTATTTT
TRBJ2-5 | 17 | TRBD2 | TRBV7-7 | - | CASSQGLAGAAVETQYF | TGTGCCAGCAGCCAGGGACTAGCGGGAGCGGCTGTGGAGACCCAGTACTTC
TRBJ2-7 | 13 | TRBD1 | TRBV30 | - | CAWARDRWVEQYF | TGTGCCTGGGCCCGGGACAGGTGGGTAGAGCAGTACTTC
TRBJ1-6 | 14 | - | TRBV29-1 | once | CSPPLVRENSPLHF | TGCAGCCCTCCTTTGGTCAGGGAAAATTCACCCCTCCACTTT
TRBJ2-7 | 16 | TRBD2 | TRBV30 | - | CAWSPPSGGPIYEQYF | TGTGCCTGGAGCCCTCCTAGCGGGGGGCCTATCTACGAGCAGTACTTC
TRBJ2-3 | 19 | - | TRBV27 | - | CASSSYTGAGTSRTDTQYF | TGTGCCAGCAGTTCGTATACAGGGGCGGGGACTAGTCGGACAGATACGCAGTATTTT
TRBJ2-7 | 12 | - | TRBV7-8 | - | CASSLIPDEQYF | TGTGCCAGCAGCTTAATTCCGGACGAGCAGTACTTC
TRBJ1-2 | 14 | TRBD1 | TRBV7-8 | - | CASSLAGGNYGYTF | TGTGCCAGCAGCTTAGCAGGGGGCAACTATGGCTACACCTTC
TRBJ1-4 | 10 | - | TRBV2 | - | CASSGEKLFF | TGTGCCAGCAGCGGGGAAAAACTGTTTTTT
TRBJ2-1 | 18 | TRBD2 | TRBV19 | - | CASSKGSGGLSSYNEQFF | TGTGCCAGTAGTAAAGGTAGCGGGGGCCTGAGCTCCTACAATGAGCAGTTCTTC
TRBJ2-2 | 13 | - | TRBV2 | - | CASRGRNTGELFF | TGTGCCAGCAGGGGGCGAAACACCGGGGAGCTGTTTTTT
TRBJ1-6 | 15 | TRBD1 | TRBV6-4 | - | CASSATGTANSPLHF | TGTGCCAGCAGTGCCACCGGGACAGCTAATTCACCCCTCCACTTT
TRBJ2-1 | 15 | TRBD2 | TRBV27 | - | CASTYSGGTYNEQFF | TGTGCCAGCACTTATAGCGGGGGAACCTACAATGAGCAGTTCTTC
TRBJ1-1 | 15 | - | TRBV9 | - | CASSVGPSGITEAFF | TGTGCCAGCAGCGTAGGGCCATCAGGGATCACTGAAGCTTTCTTT
TRBJ1-6 | 15 | TRBD1 | TRBV6-5 | - | CASSYSTGYDSPLHF | TGTGCCAGCAGTTACTCGACAGGGTACGATTCACCCCTCCACTTT
TRBJ1-6 | 15 | TRBD1 | TRBV6-5 | - | CASSQTGTGGSPLHF | TGTGCCAGCAGCCAGACCGGGACAGGGGGATCACCCCTCCACTTT
TRBJ2-3 | 12 | - | TRBV29-1 | - | CSVGPGTDTQYF | TGCAGCGTTGGGCCGGGAACAGATACGCAGTATTTT
TRBJ2-3 | 12 | - | TRBV6-1 | - | CASSESGDTQYF | TGTGCCAGCAGTGAATCCGGGGATACGCAGTATTTT
TRBJ2-1 | 15 | - | TRBV7-3 | few | CASSPRPGVLNEQFF | TGTGCCAGCAGCCCCCGACCGGGGGTTTTAAATGAGCAGTTCTTC
TRBJ2-3 | 14 | - | TRBV9 | - | CASSPNAGTDTQSF | TGTGCCAGCAGCCCCAACGCGGGGACAGATACGCAGTCTTTT
TRBJ1-6 | 16 | - | TRBV6-5 | - | CASSSRRSSYNSPLHF | TGTGCCAGCAGTTCCCGGAGGAGCTCCTATAATTCACCCCTCCACTTT